This T cell receptor (beta chain) came from a study of radiation and T cells in renal cell carcinoma. This CDR3 region has 15 residues. The germline V gene has CDR1 MGHRA and CDR2 YSYEKL. Time point here: baseline pretreatment blood. Treatment indicated: 15 Gy SBRT to primary tumor, nephrectomy 4 weeks later. Serial blood draws occurred at baseline and 2 and 4 weeks post-SBRT. A note on this clone: Its antigen is unidentified. The junction shows a germline mismatch at one end, possibly a read error.

Sequencing used immunoSEQ multiplex PCR; TCRdb keeps in-frame clones, though not all of them. The table shows tens of thousands of clones, with approximately 80% occurring only once. Study-level findings and limits: In blood, top tumor clones expanded by 2 weeks, shrinking by 4. No pretreatment tumor biopsies were available for baseline clonotypes.

The sequencing here drew on blood, taken from a patient whose treatment included radiotherapy and nephrectomy. The chain combines TRBV4-1 with TRBJ2-2; D is perhaps TRBD1 or TRBD2 (6 bases each). The sequence derives from a man aged 55 to 69 with renal cell carcinoma. CDR3 bases: TGCGCCAGCAGCCAAGATAGGGGGGTACACCGGGGAGCTGTTTTT. This codes for CASSQDRGVHRGAVF.